The 4 T cell receptor beta chains below come from one sample, sequenced in a study of blood T cell repertoires in COVID-19. Profiled with immunoSEQ multiplex PCR; TCRdb holds only in-frame clones, not every one. The top ten hold 2.5% to 3% of the sample, which has about 190,000 clones, about 77% seen once. Sequencing was carried out using peripheral blood. These receptors were taken from an elderly woman with active or convalescent COVID-19.

This chain uses TRBV6-2 or TRBV6-3 with TRBJ1-5; D is undetermined. V shed 2 bases and J shed 0 bases, with 11 bases lying between them. The V gene's germline CDR1 is MNHEY and CDR2 SVGEGT. The CDR3 spans 16 residues. CDR3 sequence: CASSYPSHYSNQPQHF. The CDR3 bases are TGTGCCAGCAGTTACCCCAGCCACTATAGCAATCAGCCCCAGCATTTT.

The chain combines TRBV6-5 with TRBJ2-5; 7 bases line up with TRBD1. The ends lost 6 bases at V and 5 bases at J; junction bases unmatched: 9. CDR3 length: 14 amino acids. The V gene's germline CDR1 is MNHEY and CDR2 SVGAGI. The CDR3 is CASSLGGWRETQYF. CDR3 DNA: TGTGCCAGCAGCCTAGGGGGCTGGAGGGAGACCCAGTACTTC.

The chain uses TRBV3-1 (or the pseudogene TRBV3-2) and TRBJ1-1, with TRBD1 matching 7 bases. The V and J ends lost 2 bases and 10 bases, in that order; junction bases with no gene match: 13. Germline loops: CDR1 LGHDT, CDR2 YNNKEL (reference sequence). The CDR3 is made up of 15 amino acids. The CDR3 region is CASSQSSHRGDRAFF. As DNA, the CDR3 is TGTGCCAGCAGCCAATCTTCCCACAGGGGAGATCGAGCTTTCTTT.

This clone has more than one count but fewer than ten. The rearrangement joins TRBV7-9 to TRBJ1-6, with D tentatively TRBD1 (6 bases). Trimming left V 5 bases short and J 0 bases short, with 14 bases between. This CDR3 is built from 17 residues. CDR1 is SEHNR and CDR2 is FQNEAQ in the germline V gene (reference sequence). CDR3 DNA sequence: TGTGCCAGCAGCCCACCGACAGGCAGCTCCTATAATTCACCCCTCCACTTT. Its protein is CASSPPTGSSYNSPLHF.